The clone carrying this TCR beta chain showed up just once. This record comes from a study of blood T cell repertoires in COVID-19. Study-wide context: The samples span acute and convalescent COVID-19 from the United States, Italy and Spain. The analysed material was cDNA or gDNA that came from T cells, B-cell-depleted T cells, or PBMCs.

The method was immunoSEQ multiplex PCR; TCRdb's version includes in-frame clones alone and lacks a portion of them. This sample has some 320,000 clones, with around 88% found just once. CDR1 is DFQATT and CDR2 is SNEGSKA in the germline V gene (reference sequence). The length of the CDR3 is 11 residues. V was clipped by 6 bases and J by 5 bases, with 10 bases between them. The receptor's source is a woman aged 30 to 39 who had recovered from COVID-19. This chain links TRBV20-1 with TRBJ1-1; no firm D call. Sequencing used peripheral blood. For the CDR3, the DNA is TGCAGTGCCGCTCGAGAGACTGAAGCTTTCTTT. This sequence encodes CSAARETEAFF.